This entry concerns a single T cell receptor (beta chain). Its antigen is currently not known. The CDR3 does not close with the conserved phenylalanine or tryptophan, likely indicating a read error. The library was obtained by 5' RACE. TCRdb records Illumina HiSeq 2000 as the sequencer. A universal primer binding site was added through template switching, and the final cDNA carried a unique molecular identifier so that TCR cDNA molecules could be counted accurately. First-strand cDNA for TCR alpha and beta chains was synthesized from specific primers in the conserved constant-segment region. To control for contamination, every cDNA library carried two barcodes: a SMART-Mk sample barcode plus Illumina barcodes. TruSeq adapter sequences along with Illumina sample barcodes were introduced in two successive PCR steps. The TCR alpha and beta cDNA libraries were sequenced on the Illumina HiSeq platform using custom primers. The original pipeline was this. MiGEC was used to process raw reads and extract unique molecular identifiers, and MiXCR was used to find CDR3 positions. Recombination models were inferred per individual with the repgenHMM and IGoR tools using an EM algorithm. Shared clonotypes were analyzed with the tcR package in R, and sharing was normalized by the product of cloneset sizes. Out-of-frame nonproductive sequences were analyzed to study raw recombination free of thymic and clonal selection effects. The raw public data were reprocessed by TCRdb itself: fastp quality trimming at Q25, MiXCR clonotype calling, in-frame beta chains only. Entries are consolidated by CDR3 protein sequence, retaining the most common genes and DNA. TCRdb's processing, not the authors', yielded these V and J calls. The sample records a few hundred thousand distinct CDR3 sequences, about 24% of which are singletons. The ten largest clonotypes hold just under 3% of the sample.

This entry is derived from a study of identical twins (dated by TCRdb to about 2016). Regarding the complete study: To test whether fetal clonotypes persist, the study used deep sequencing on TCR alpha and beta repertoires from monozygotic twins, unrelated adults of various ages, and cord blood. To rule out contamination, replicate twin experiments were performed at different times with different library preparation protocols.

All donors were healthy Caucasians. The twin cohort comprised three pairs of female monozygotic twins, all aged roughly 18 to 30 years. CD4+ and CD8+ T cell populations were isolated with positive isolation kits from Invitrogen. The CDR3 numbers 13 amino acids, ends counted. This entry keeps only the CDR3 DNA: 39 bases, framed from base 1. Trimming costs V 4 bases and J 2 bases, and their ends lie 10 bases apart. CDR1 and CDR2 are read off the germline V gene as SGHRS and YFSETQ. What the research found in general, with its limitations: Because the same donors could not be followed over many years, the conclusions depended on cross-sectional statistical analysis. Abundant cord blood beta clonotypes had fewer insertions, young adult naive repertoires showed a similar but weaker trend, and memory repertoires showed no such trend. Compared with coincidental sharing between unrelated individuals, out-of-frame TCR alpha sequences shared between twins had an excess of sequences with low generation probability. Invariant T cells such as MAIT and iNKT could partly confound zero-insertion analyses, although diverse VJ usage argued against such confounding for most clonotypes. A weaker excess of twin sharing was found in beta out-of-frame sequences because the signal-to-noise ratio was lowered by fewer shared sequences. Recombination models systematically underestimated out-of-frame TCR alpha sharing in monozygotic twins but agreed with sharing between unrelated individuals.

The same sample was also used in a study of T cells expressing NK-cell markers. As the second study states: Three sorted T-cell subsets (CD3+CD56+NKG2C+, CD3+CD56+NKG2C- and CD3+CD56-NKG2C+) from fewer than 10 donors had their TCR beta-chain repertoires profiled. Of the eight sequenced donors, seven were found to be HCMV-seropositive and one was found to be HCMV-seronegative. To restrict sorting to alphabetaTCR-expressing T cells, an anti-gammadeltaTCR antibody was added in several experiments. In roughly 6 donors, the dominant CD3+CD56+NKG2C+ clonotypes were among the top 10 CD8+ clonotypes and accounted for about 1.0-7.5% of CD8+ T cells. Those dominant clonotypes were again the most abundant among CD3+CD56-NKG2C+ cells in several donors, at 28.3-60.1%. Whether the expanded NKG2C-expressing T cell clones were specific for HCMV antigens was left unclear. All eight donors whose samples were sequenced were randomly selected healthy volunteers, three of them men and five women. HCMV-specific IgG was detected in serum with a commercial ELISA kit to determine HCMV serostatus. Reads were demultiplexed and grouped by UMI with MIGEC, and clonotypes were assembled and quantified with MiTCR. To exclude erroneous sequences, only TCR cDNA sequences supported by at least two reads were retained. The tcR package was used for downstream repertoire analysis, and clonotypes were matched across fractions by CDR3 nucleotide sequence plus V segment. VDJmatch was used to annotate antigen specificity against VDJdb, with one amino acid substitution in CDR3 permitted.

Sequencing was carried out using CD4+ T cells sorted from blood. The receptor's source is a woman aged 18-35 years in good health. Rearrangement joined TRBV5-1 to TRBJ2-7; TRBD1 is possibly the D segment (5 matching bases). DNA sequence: TGCGCCAGCAGCACCGGACAAACCTACGAGCAGTACCTC. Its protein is CASSTGQTYEQYL.